This T cell receptor beta chain was sequenced during a study of CD8+CD57+ T cells in acquired aplastic anemia. In the study overall: On average, sorted CD4+ and CD8+ cells gave approximately 3.5 ug of DNA.

TCR beta VDJ and CDR3 profiling used genomic DNA as template. TCRdb recomputed calls from the reads with MiXCR, one row per CDR3 protein. The sample shows around 430,000 distinct CDR3 sequences, under 40% of them seen only once. In its sample, this clonotype was seen many times. The CDR3 sequence is 12 residues long. Trimming stripped 4 bases from V and 8 bases from J, with 6 bases between. In patients chosen for sequencing, flow cytometry had shown CD8+CD57+ cell expansion. The receptor was derived from a human donor with aplastic anemia. The rearrangement links TRBV12-3 or TRBV12-4 to TRBJ1-6; tentative D call: TRBD1 (5 bases). Sequenced: sorted CD4+, CD8+, or CD8+CD57+ T cells (not recorded which) from PBMCs. The CDR3 region is CASSSGDSPLHF. CDR3 coding DNA: TGTGCCAGCAGTTCGGGGGATTCACCCCTCCACTTT.